The rows below give T cell receptor beta chains drawn from one sample of a study of blood T cell repertoires in COVID-19. Clones were sequenced by immunoSEQ multiplex PCR, and TCRdb holds only the in-frame ones, with some missing. The table lists about 140,000 clones, around 83% of them singletons. Specimen: peripheral blood. These receptors all stem from a human donor in a cohort sampled during active COVID-19. CDR3s include the opening cysteine and the closing phenylalanine or tryptophan. D genes are given only for firm matches. Not every row has a clone size; where given, it reads once, few, many or a size class.

d_gene	v_gene	abundance	j_gene	CDR3aa	CDR3nt
-	TRBV6-5	-	TRBJ2-7	CASSPEATTSYEQYF	TGTGCCAGCAGTCCCGAGGCTACCACCTCCTACGAGCAGTACTTC
TRBD2	TRBV4-3	-	TRBJ2-3	CASSQVASGVGGSTDTQYF	TGCGCCAGCAGCCAAGTGGCTAGCGGGGTGGGAGGTAGCACAGATACGCAGTATTTT
TRBD1	TRBV19	-	TRBJ2-1	CASRPDRGSYNEQFF	TGTGCCAGTAGGCCGGACAGGGGGTCCTACAATGAGCAGTTCTTC
TRBD1	TRBV27	-	TRBJ2-7	CASRPTGGYEQYF	TGTGCCAGCAGGCCCACAGGGGGATACGAGCAGTACTTC
TRBD1	TRBV6-1	few	TRBJ1-1	CASSELYGDRDPSEAFF	TGTGCCAGCAGTGAATTGTATGGGGACAGGGACCCCTCTGAAGCTTTCTTT
-	TRBV7-9	-	TRBJ2-7	CASSSGQNSYEQYF	TGTGCCAGCAGCAGCGGACAGAACTCCTACGAGCAGTACTTC
TRBD1	TRBV6-6	-	TRBJ1-2	CASRRTGTVFSGYTF	TGTGCCAGCAGACGAACCGGGACAGTCTTCAGTGGCTACACCTTC
-	TRBV28	-	TRBJ2-1	CASSFYRYNEQFF	TGTGCCAGCAGTTTCTATCGCTACAATGAGCAGTTCTTC
-	TRBV12-3/TRBV12-4	-	TRBJ2-7	CASSLMSYEQYF	TGTGCCAGCAGTTTAATGAGCTACGAGCAGTACTTC
TRBD1	TRBV5-8	-	TRBJ1-1	CASSSGTGHMNTEAFF	TGTGCCAGCAGTTCCGGGACAGGTCATATGAACACTGAAGCTTTCTTT
-	TRBV7-2	-	TRBJ2-3	CASSLEPSTQYF	TGTGCCAGCAGCTTAGAGCCAAGTACGCAGTATTTT
TRBD1	TRBV29-1	-	TRBJ1-2	CSVGVTGVGGYTF	TGCAGCGTTGGGGTCACAGGGGTCGGTGGCTACACCTTC
TRBD1	TRBV7-8	few	TRBJ2-5	CASSLGSGQGWETQYF	TGTGCCAGCAGCTTAGGGTCCGGACAGGGGTGGGAGACCCAGTACTTC
TRBD1	TRBV5-6	-	TRBJ2-1	CASRDRDRDKNEQFF	TGTGCCAGCAGGGACCGGGACAGGGATAAGAATGAGCAGTTCTTC
-	TRBV19	-	TRBJ1-4	CASRDTYNEKLFF	TGTGCCAGTAGGGACACCTATAATGAAAAACTGTTTTTT
TRBD1	TRBV5-1	-	TRBJ2-5	CASSLGDRTFQETQYF	TGCGCCAGCAGCTTGGGGGACAGGACGTTCCAAGAGACCCAGTACTTC
-	TRBV30	once	TRBJ1-2	CAWSVITAYGYTF	TGTGCCTGGAGTGTAATTACAGCTTATGGCTACACCTTC
-	TRBV5-4	-	TRBJ2-5	CASSLKGEETQYF	TGTGCCAGCAGCTTGAAAGGGGAAGAGACCCAGTACTTC
-	TRBV11-1	-	TRBJ2-7	CASSLGQSYEQYF	TGTGCCAGCAGCTTAGGACAGTCCTACGAGCAGTACTTC
-	TRBV19	few	TRBJ2-2	CATPRNRDSVTGELFF	TGTGCCACCCCGCGGAACCGGGATTCGGTCACCGGGGAGCTGTTTTTT
-	TRBV6-1	-	TRBJ2-7	CASSDQLLGYEQYF	TGTGCCAGCAGTGACCAACTACTAGGTTACGAGCAGTACTTC
TRBD2	TRBV7-2	-	TRBJ2-1	CASSLALAGESGQFF	TGTGCCAGCAGCTTAGCACTAGCGGGAGAAAGCGGGCAGTTCTTC